One sample yielded the 23 T cell receptor beta chains listed below, sequenced in a study of blood T cell repertoires in COVID-19. Assay: immunoSEQ multiplex PCR; the TCRdb copy retains only in-frame clones and omits some. This sample has about 120,000 clones, with more than 85% found just once. Sample: peripheral blood. These receptors were obtained from a human donor with acute or convalescent COVID-19. The donor label of this sample is uncertain.

The chain links TRBV19 to TRBJ2-5, with D unresolved. The CDR3 spans 13 residues. V was cut by 1 base and J by 3 bases, with 6 bases left in between. CDR1 is LNHDA and CDR2 is SQIVND in the germline V gene (reference sequence). This CDR3 is CASSIVVEETQYF. Here the CDR3 DNA reads TGTGCCAGTAGTATAGTGGTAGAAGAGACCCAGTACTTC.

The sample holds a few counts of this clone. As DNA, the CDR3 is TGCGCCAGCAGCCAAGATTTCAGGTACACTGAAGCTTTCTTT. It yields the protein CASSQDFRYTEAFF. The gene calls are TRBV4-3 and TRBJ1-1; D gene unclear. Germline lookup yields CDR1 LGHNA and CDR2 YSLEER. The CDR3 runs to 14 residues. V lost 0 bases, J lost 3 bases, and 8 bases lay in between.

This chain connects TRBV19 to TRBJ2-1; 12 nucleotides match TRBD2. Germline loops: CDR1 LNHDA, CDR2 SQIVND (reference sequence). J was trimmed by 7 bases and V by 4 bases; bases with no gene match: 5. This CDR3 is built from 15 residues. CDR3 protein: CASSRLAGDGNEQFF. CDR3 nucleotide sequence: TGTGCCAGTAGTAGACTAGCGGGAGATGGAAATGAGCAGTTCTTC.

The DNA for the CDR3 is TGTGCCAGCAGCCCGGGGGGCGCCTTTGGCTACACCTTC. Translation: CASSPGGAFGYTF. This sequence joins TRBV7-9 and TRBJ1-2; TRBD1 might be the D (6 bases). CDR1 is SEHNR and CDR2 is FQNEAQ in the germline V gene (reference sequence). Trimming stripped 5 bases from V and 7 bases from J, with 14 bases between. The CDR3 runs to 13 residues.

This rearrangement joins TRBV18 to TRBJ1-1, with 9 positions matching TRBD1. The CDR3 runs to 13 residues. The junction had 4 bases not matched to a gene; V was cut back by 5 bases and J by 6 bases. The germline CDR1 and CDR2 sequences are KGHSH and LQKENI. Written as DNA, the CDR3 is TGTGCCAGCTCAACCGACAGGGGGGCTGAAGCTTTCTTT. Its translation: CASSTDRGAEAFF.

The V and J genes are TRBV3-1 (or the pseudogene TRBV3-2) and TRBJ1-1; the D gene is possibly TRBD1 (5 bases). Germline V gene data show CDR1 as LGHDT and CDR2 as YNNKEL (reference sequence). V was pared by 0 bases and J by 9 bases, with 17 bases between. The CDR3 consists of 15 residues. The CDR3 sequence: CASSQDLPGGNQAFF. The DNA for the CDR3 is TGTGCCAGCAGCCAAGACCTACCGGGGGGGAATCAAGCTTTCTTT.

In this sample, this clone turned up once. The chain combines TRBV2 with TRBJ2-2; TRBD1 might be the D (6 bases). Trimming stripped 2 bases from V and 5 bases from J, with 15 bases between. The CDR3 is made up of 16 amino acids. Per the germline V gene, CDR1 is SNHLY and CDR2 is FYNNEI. Here the CDR3 reads CASSENTGSITGELFF. The CDR3, as DNA: TGTGCCAGCAGTGAAAATACAGGGTCCATTACCGGGGAGCTGTTTTTT.

The chain combines TRBV20-1 with TRBJ1-4; D not resolved. The CDR3 extends over 11 amino acids. CDR1 and CDR2 from the germline V gene are DFQATT and SNEGSKA (reference sequence). V gave up 5 bases and J gave up 4 bases, with 5 bases separating them. The CDR3: CSAPYNEKLFF. CDR3 sequence (DNA): TGCAGTGCTCCTTATAATGAAAAACTGTTTTTT.

The chain recombines TRBV5-4 with TRBJ2-3; the match to TRBD2 covers 7 bases. With V trimmed by 3 bases and J by 3 bases, 7 bases remained unmatched. CDR1 is SGHNT and CDR2 is YYREEE in the germline V gene (reference sequence). The CDR3 extends over 15 amino acids. The CDR3 bases are TGTGCCAGCAGCTATAGGGCGGGGGTAACAGATACGCAGTATTTT. This gives the protein CASSYRAGVTDTQYF.

The chain couples TRBV18 to TRBJ1-5; maybe TRBD1 (5 bases). Germline CDR1 KGHSH, CDR2 LQKENI. The V gene lost 5 bases and the J gene lost 4 bases, with 15 bases spanning the gap. The CDR3 runs 15 residues. CDR3 sequence: CASSGRTNANQPQHF. In nucleotides, the CDR3 is TGTGCCAGCTCAGGGCGGACAAATGCAAATCAGCCCCAGCATTTT. The variable domain in full, completed from reference TRBV18 and TRBJ1-5, reads NAGVMQNPRHLVRRRGQEARLRCSPMKGHSHVYWYRQLPEEGLKFMVYLQKENIIDESGMPKERFSAEFPKEGPSILRIQQVVRGDSAAYFCASSGRTNANQPQHFGDGTRLSIL.

V usage is TRBV18 and J usage is TRBJ2-7; 7 bases match TRBD1. V dropped 2 bases and J dropped 1; count of bases not matched to a gene: 2. The germline gives CDR1 KGHSH, CDR2 LQKENI. The CDR3 extends over 14 amino acids. CDR3 DNA sequence: TGTGCCAGCTCACCAGGGGGACAGTCCTACGAGCAGTACTTC. It is translated as CASSPGGQSYEQYF.

Worth noting for this clone: Mismatch with germline at one junction end may stem from a read error. The gene calls are TRBV7-8 and TRBJ2-3, with 8 positions matching TRBD2. This CDR3 spans 16 amino acids. From germline, CDR1 is SGHVS and CDR2 FQNEAQ. The CDR3 nucleotides are TGTGCCAGCAGCTTAGGAGCGGGGGCGAGCACTGATACGCAGTATTTT. It yields the protein CASSLGAGASTDTQYF.

This clone came up a few times. The chain links TRBV20-1 to TRBJ2-7; the D is unclear. Germline CDR1 reads DFQATT; CDR2 reads SNEGSKA (reference sequence). The ends were cut back, 0 bases at V and 6 bases at J, with 6 bases in the middle. The CDR3 runs 11 residues. CDR3 protein: CSARDLGEQYF. CDR3 nucleotide sequence: TGCAGTGCTAGAGATCTCGGCGAGCAGTACTTC.

As concerns this clone: An end of the junction differs from the germline gene, which may be a read error. The rearrangement uses TRBV19 and TRBJ1-1; D remains ambiguous. The CDR3 runs 15 residues. Germline-derived CDR1 and CDR2 are LNHDA and SQIVND (reference sequence). CDR3 amino acids: CASSPSPLRNLVIGF. The CDR3 nucleotides are TGTGCCAGTAGTCCCTCCCCCCTCAGGAATCTCGTGATTGGGTTT.

The V gene is TRBV5-4, the J gene TRBJ2-1; 7 positions match TRBD1. The V gene's germline CDR1 is SGHNT and CDR2 YYREEE (reference sequence). The V segment lost 2 bases and the J segment 6 bases; nucleotides outside the gene matches: 5. The CDR3 totals 14 residues. The CDR3 here is CASSFGQAGNEQFF. The CDR3 DNA sequence: TGTGCCAGCAGCTTTGGACAGGCGGGCAATGAGCAGTTCTTC.

The genes are TRBV9 and TRBJ2-3; D is undetermined. The CDR3 consists of 14 residues. Trimming removed 1 base at V and 4 bases at J, with 10 bases between. Looked up from germline, CDR1 is SGDLS and CDR2 is YYNGEE. The CDR3 reads CASSVLVAPDTQYF. In DNA, the CDR3 is TGTGCCAGCAGCGTATTAGTAGCCCCAGATACGCAGTATTTT.

This clone was found a few times. The rearrangement uses TRBV6-2 or TRBV6-3 and TRBJ1-6; D ambiguous. Germline V CDR1 and CDR2: MNHEY, SVGEGT. This CDR3 is built from 13 residues. Trimming pared 1 base from V and 10 bases from J, leaving 8 bases between. CDR3 protein: CASSYLRVSPLHF. The DNA for the CDR3 is TGTGCCAGCAGTTACTTGCGGGTGTCACCCCTCCACTTT.

This sequence joins TRBV28 and TRBJ1-5, with a weak D call TRBD1 (5 bases). In germline, CDR1 is MDHEN, CDR2 SYDVKM. Trimming pared 3 bases from V and 4 bases from J, leaving 19 bases between. CDR3 length equals 17 residues. The CDR3 nucleotides read TGTGCCAGCAGTTTTAGATTAGGGGCGGGGGAAAATCAGCCCCAGCATTTT. The encoded protein is CASSFRLGAGENQPQHF.

This rearrangement joins TRBV7-9 to TRBJ1-2; 9 bases agree with TRBD1. V was pared by 6 bases and J by 4 bases, with 9 bases of the junction left unmatched. In germline, CDR1 is SEHNR, CDR2 FQNEAQ (reference sequence). This CDR3 spans 15 amino acids. The DNA of the CDR3 is TGTGCCAGCAGTTTGTTGACAGGGGGAATCTATGGCTACACCTTC. The encoded protein is CASSLLTGGIYGYTF.

This chain joins TRBV5-4 and TRBJ2-7; 10 nucleotides agree with TRBD2. The CDR3 runs 15 residues. V trimming: 0 bases; J trimming: 5 bases; junction bases outside the gene matches: 5. Germline CDR1 reads SGHNT; CDR2 reads YYREEE (reference sequence). CDR3 sequence: CASSLGAGGRNEQYF. The CDR3, as DNA: TGTGCCAGCAGCTTGGGAGCGGGAGGGAGGAACGAGCAGTACTTC.

This chain links TRBV2 with TRBJ1-6, with D possibly being TRBD1 (6 bases). The CDR3 contains 15 residues. V was clipped by 4 bases and J by 7 bases, with 14 bases between them. Germline CDR1 is SNHLY and CDR2 is FYNNEI. In DNA form, the CDR3 reads TGTGCCAGCAGTGGATCCGGACAGCCGAATTCACCCCTCCACTTT. This codes for CASSGSGQPNSPLHF.

The chain uses TRBV6-2 or TRBV6-3 and TRBJ2-1; D is perhaps TRBD1 (6 bases). Germline values: CDR1 MNHEY, CDR2 SVGEGT. The CDR3 covers 15 residues. Deletions cut 0 bases from V and 8 bases from J, with 14 bases between. The CDR3 spells CASSYSKKGDDEQFF. The CDR3 DNA reads as TGTGCCAGCAGTTACTCGAAAAAGGGGGACGATGAGCAGTTCTTC.

The chain employs TRBV29-1 and TRBJ2-1, with D possibly being TRBD2 (5 bases). Looked up from germline, CDR1 is SQVTM and CDR2 is ANQGSEA. The CDR3 loop spans 13 amino acids. V was pared by 5 bases and J by 2 bases, with 10 bases between. The CDR3 nucleotides are TGCAGCGTTCACAGCGGAGCCTACAATGAGCAGTTCTTC. Translating it yields CSVHSGAYNEQFF.